The 5 T cell receptor beta chains below come from one sample, sequenced in a study of T-cell memory formation after mild COVID-19. TCRdb processed the 5' RACE reads anew with MiXCR; each CDR3 protein has one entry. The sample has 250,000 to 350,000 distinct CDR3 sequences, about 13% seen once. Sequences were obtained from PBMCs or a T cell subset sorted from them (not recorded which). The receptors stem from a man aged 18 to 30 who had mild COVID-19 (a few samples of this study predate the infection). Cell type and time point are not known.

This clonotype was observed many times. This sequence joins TRBV10-3 and TRBJ1-4; TRBD1 matches 7 bases. This CDR3 region has 14 residues. V was clipped by 5 bases and J by 8 bases; unmatched bases: 8. Germline-derived CDR1 and CDR2 are ENHRY and SYGVKD. The CDR3 DNA is TGTGCCATCAGTTCTCTGCAGGGGGACGAAAAACTGTTTTTT. Amino acids: CAISSLQGDEKLFF.

This clonotype showed up just a few times. This sequence joins TRBV4-3 and TRBJ1-4; D perhaps matches TRBD1 (6 bases). Trimming removed 4 bases at V and 0 bases at J, with 18 bases between. The CDR3 length is 18 residues. Germline CDR1 and CDR2: LGHNA and YSLEER. The CDR3 loop is CASSLGGADYATNEKLFF. As DNA, the CDR3 is TGCGCCAGCAGCCTAGGGGGGGCAGATTATGCAACTAATGAAAAACTGTTTTTT.

This clonotype was recorded a few times. The chain joins TRBV7-9 to TRBJ2-5; D not resolved. CDR1 is SEHNR and CDR2 is FQNEAQ in the germline V gene (reference sequence). V lost 1 base, J lost 2 bases, and 11 bases lay in between. The CDR3 contains 15 residues. For the CDR3, the DNA is TGTGCCAGCAGCTTAGTTAGTGTTAGGCAAGAGACCCAGTACTTC. As protein: CASSLVSVRQETQYF. Supplemented by reference TRBV7-9 and TRBJ2-5, the full variable domain reads DTGVSQNPRHKITKRGQNVTFRCDPISEHNRLYWYRQTLGQGPEFLTYFQNEAQLEKSRLLSDRFSAERPKGSFSTLEIQRTEQGDSAMYLCASSLVSVRQETQYFGPGTRLLVL.

This clonotype was observed a few times. V and J are TRBV30 and TRBJ2-5, with TRBD1 identical over 7 bases. There are 14 residues in the CDR3. Germline V CDR1 and CDR2: GTSNPN, SVGIG (reference sequence). V lost 3 bases to trimming and J lost 5 bases; unmatched junction nucleotides: 9. This CDR3 reads CAWRAQGSLETQYF. The DNA for the CDR3 is TGTGCCTGGAGAGCACAGGGGAGTTTGGAGACCCAGTACTTC.

V is TRBV3-1 and J is TRBJ1-6, with TRBD1 matching 10 bases. Germline trimming cut 4 bases from V and 9 bases from J; bases unmatched to any gene: 6. The CDR3 length is 15 residues. The germline V gene has CDR1 LGHDT and CDR2 YNNKEL (reference sequence). In DNA form, the CDR3 reads TGTGCCAGCAGCCCCCGGGACAGGGGACTTTCACCCCTCCACTTT. Its translation is CASSPRDRGLSPLHF.